Following are 30 T cell receptor beta chains from one sample sequenced in a study of T cell repertoires in aging, cancer and after chemotherapy. Rearranged V-D-J TRB sequences were amplified with a mixed TRB-A/B primer pool. TCRdb reanalysed the multiplex PCR reads using MiXCR and keeps one entry per CDR3 protein. The table has nearly 5,000 distinct CDR3 sequences, 33% seen once; the top ten hold roughly 13%. Peripheral blood genomic DNA, not sorted cells or RNA, was the template. The sequenced material came from blood. All receptors come from a human donor with a blood cancer.

The V and J genes are TRBV19 and TRBJ1-5, with 11 bases that match TRBD1. CDR3 length equals 17 residues. CDR1 and CDR2 from the germline V gene are LNHDA and SQIVND (reference sequence). V dropped 4 bases and J dropped 3; count of bases not matched to a gene: 8. Here the CDR3 reads CASSTRDRGGNNQPQHF. DNA for the CDR3: TGTGCCAGTAGTACGAGGGACAGGGGGGGAAACAATCAGCCCCAGCATTTT.

This clonotype is judged medium-sized. J is TRBJ1-1 and V is TRBV6-4; D is unresolved. The CDR3 loop spans 15 amino acids. Looked up from germline, CDR1 is MRHNA and CDR2 is SNTAGT. Trimming took 10 bases from V and 1 from J, leaving 19 bases between them. The chain's CDR3 is CATPKESHPNTEAFF. The CDR3 DNA follows: TGTGCCACTCCAAAGGAGTCACACCCGAACACTGAAGCTTTCTTT.

As for this clonotype: An end of the junction does not agree with germline; a read error may underlie this. The V call is TRBV7-2, the J call TRBJ2-2, with TRBD2 matching over 10 bases. CDR1 SGHTA and CDR2 FQGNSA come from the germline V gene. The CDR3 consists of 16 residues. The CDR3 region has the DNA TGTGCCAGCAGCTTGGTATTAGCGGGGGGCACCGGGGAGCTGTATTTT. It yields the protein CASSLVLAGGTGELYF.

J is TRBJ2-4 and V is TRBV5-5; TRBD2 might be the D (5 bases). CDR1 and CDR2 (germline): SGHKS, YYEKEE (reference sequence). V was cut by 4 bases and J by 13 bases, with 24 bases left in between. The CDR3 length is 15 residues. CDR3 sequence (DNA): TGTGCCAGCAGCGCACGAGCGGAGCCCTACAATGAGCAGTACTTC. Amino acid sequence: CASSARAEPYNEQYF.

This clonotype has just a few counts. The rearrangement joins TRBV10-3 to TRBJ2-3; TRBD2 matches 7 bases. CDR3 length: 14 residues. The germline V gene encodes CDR1 ENHRY and CDR2 SYGVKD. Germline trimming cut 8 bases from V and 5 bases from J; bases unmatched to any gene: 10. CDR3 in amino acids: CAIGGGDRGDTQYF. As DNA, the CDR3 is TGTGCCATCGGTGGGGGGGATCGGGGAGATACGCAGTATTTT.

The chain links TRBV20-1 to TRBJ2-5; D is unresolved. V was clipped by 0 bases and J by 1 base, with 6 bases between them. Looked up from germline, CDR1 is DFQATT and CDR2 is SNEGSKA (reference sequence). The CDR3 runs to 13 residues. CDR3 region: CSARETFQETQYF. CDR3 sequence (DNA): TGCAGTGCTAGAGAAACGTTCCAAGAGACCCAGTACTTC.

This clonotype was detected only a few times. This chain connects TRBV18 to TRBJ1-3; D not resolved. The CDR3 runs to 15 residues. The V gene lost 0 bases and the J gene lost 0 bases, with 6 bases spanning the gap. The germline CDR1 and CDR2 sequences are KGHSH and LQKENI. The CDR3 sequence is CASSPPRLSGNTIYF. Written as DNA, the CDR3 is TGTGCCAGCTCACCACCCCGACTCTCTGGAAACACCATATATTTT. The complete variable domain, with remaining parts taken from reference TRBV18 and TRBJ1-3, reads NAGVMQNPRHLVRRRGQEARLRCSPMKGHSHVYWYRQLPEEGLKFMVYLQKENIIDESGMPKERFSAEFPKEGPSILRIQQVVRGDSAAYFCASSPPRLSGNTIYFGEGSWLTVV.

Regarding this clonotype: This may come from a read error, since a much larger clone is one base off. V gene TRBV29-1 combines with J gene TRBJ1-2, with D possibly TRBD1 on 5 matching bases. The CDR3 totals 14 residues. Germline CDR1 SQVTM, CDR2 ANQGSEA. V lost 8 bases and J lost 2, with 18 bases in between. CDR3 region: CSFELEGTNYGYTF. DNA of the CDR3: TGCAGCTTCGAACTGGAGGGGACCAACTATGGCTACACCTTC.

The genes are TRBV4-3 and TRBJ2-3, with D perhaps TRBD1 (5 bases). Trimming left V 0 bases short and J 11 bases short, with 9 bases between. CDR3 size: 12 residues. The germline CDR1 and CDR2 sequences are LGHNA and YSLEER. CDR3 amino acids: CASSQDGRVQYF. The CDR3 DNA follows: TGCGCCAGCAGCCAAGACGGCAGGGTGCAGTATTTT.

V is TRBV19 and J is TRBJ1-4; 11 positions match TRBD1. Germline V lookup: CDR1 LNHDA, CDR2 SQIVND (reference sequence). With 3 bases clipped from V and 8 bases from J, the junction kept 5 bases outside the gene matches. The CDR3 sequence is 15 residues long. The CDR3 here is CASSISGTGGEKLFF. The CDR3 DNA is TGTGCCAGTAGTATTTCCGGGACAGGGGGAGAAAAACTGTTTTTT.

The rearrangement joins TRBV19 to TRBJ1-1, with TRBD1 as a possible D gene (6 bases). Trimming removed 11 bases from V and 5 bases from J, with 18 bases in between. The CDR3 contains 13 residues. Germline CDR1 reads LNHDA; CDR2 reads SQIVND (reference sequence). The CDR3 loop is CACGGSDWTEAFF. The CDR3 coding sequence is TGTGCCTGTGGGGGCAGTGACTGGACTGAAGCTTTCTTT.

In nucleotides, the CDR3 is TGTGCCAGCAGGCCCCGCGGGACAGGGCCGTCGGGACAGCCCCAGCATTTT. Encoded protein: CASRPRGTGPSGQPQHF. This chain connects TRBV6-1 to TRBJ1-5; 9 positions match TRBD1. Germline lookup yields CDR1 MNHNS and CDR2 SASEGT. This CDR3 is 17 amino acids long. J was trimmed by 7 bases and V by 6 bases; bases with no gene match: 16.

This clonotype has more than one count but fewer than ten. J is TRBJ2-1 and V is TRBV5-5, with D tentatively TRBD1 or TRBD2 (5 bases each). V was pared by 4 bases and J by 7 bases, with 12 bases between. Germline V gene lookup returns CDR1 SGHKS and CDR2 YYEKEE (reference sequence). This CDR3 contains 13 residues. CDR3 sequence (DNA): TGTGCCAGCAGCCCGGGACCAAAAAATGAGCAGTTCTTC. It codes for CASSPGPKNEQFF.

The genes are TRBV10-3 and TRBJ2-1; 7 nucleotides match TRBD1. Losses at the gene ends were 2 bases for V and 2 bases for J; bases not matched to a gene: 0. CDR1 and CDR2 (germline): ENHRY, SYGVKD. CDR3 length: 14 amino acids. CDR3 coding DNA: TGTGCCATCAGTGAGGGGACAGCCTACAATGAGCAGTTCTTC. It yields the protein CAISEGTAYNEQFF.

The chain carries TRBV7-9 and TRBJ1-6; D is perhaps TRBD1 (5 bases). The CDR3 is 15 amino acids. The V end was cut by 1 base, the J end by 8 bases, with 12 bases between. CDR1 is SEHNR and CDR2 is FQNEAQ in the germline V gene (reference sequence). The chain's CDR3 is CASSLGVGDDSPLHF. The CDR3, as DNA: TGTGCCAGCAGCTTAGGAGTAGGGGATGATTCACCCCTCCACTTT.

The chain employs TRBV5-5 and TRBJ2-1; D ambiguous. The V gene lost 3 bases and the J gene lost 1 base, with 8 bases spanning the gap. The CDR3 is made up of 14 amino acids. CDR1 is SGHKS and CDR2 is YYEKEE in the germline V gene (reference sequence). The CDR3: CASSWASSYNEQFF. CDR3 DNA: TGTGCCAGCAGCTGGGCTTCTTCCTACAATGAGCAGTTCTTC. The full variable domain, rest sourced from reference TRBV5-5 and TRBJ2-1, is DAGVTQSPTHLIKTRGQQVTLRCSPISGHKSVSWYQQVLGQGPQFIFQYYEKEERGRGNFPDRFSARQFPNYSSELNVNALLLGDSALYLCASSWASSYNEQFFGPGTRLTVL.

Judged by abundance, this clonotype is medium-sized. The chain is built from TRBV27 and TRBJ2-7; 7 bases line up with TRBD2. J was trimmed by 0 bases and V by 6 bases; bases with no gene match: 8. CDR3 length: 15 amino acids. Per germline, CDR1 MNHEY and CDR2 SMNVEV (reference sequence). The CDR3 nucleotides read TGTGCCAGCAGCCCCGGGCTAGCGGCCTCCTACGAGCAGTACTTC. It encodes CASSPGLAASYEQYF.

By sample fraction, this clonotype is medium-sized. The chain couples TRBV6-2 or TRBV6-3 to TRBJ2-1, with TRBD2 as a possible D gene (5 bases). Deletions cut 6 bases from V and 6 bases from J, with 9 bases between. CDR3 length: 12 residues. Germline V gene lookup returns CDR1 MNHEY and CDR2 SVGEGT. The CDR3 loop reads CASSGLPNEQFF. CDR3 DNA: TGTGCCAGCAGCGGACTTCCCAATGAGCAGTTCTTC.

By sample share, this clonotype is medium-sized (0.01 to 0.1%). This chain joins TRBV19 and TRBJ2-7, with D unresolved. V dropped 3 bases and J dropped 3 bases, with 12 bases sitting between them. Germline lookup yields CDR1 LNHDA and CDR2 SQIVND (reference sequence). CDR3 size: 14 residues. CDR3 amino acids: CASSISAAIYEQYF. Here the CDR3 DNA reads TGTGCCAGTAGTATCTCAGCAGCCATCTACGAGCAGTACTTC. The complete variable domain, with remaining parts taken from reference TRBV19 and TRBJ2-7, reads DGGITQSPKYLFRKEGQNVTLSCEQNLNHDAMYWYRQDPGQGLRLIYYSQIVNDFQKGDIAEGYSVSREKKESFPLTVTSAQKNPTAFYLCASSISAAIYEQYFGPGTRLTVT.

This clonotype counts as medium-sized. This chain links TRBV7-2 with TRBJ1-2, with D tentatively TRBD1 (6 bases). Per germline, CDR1 SGHTA and CDR2 FQGNSA. There are 16 residues in the CDR3. V shed 5 bases and J shed 0 bases, with 16 bases lying between them. CDR3 sequence reads: CASSLTSGHSNYGYTF. CDR3 DNA sequence: TGTGCCAGCAGCCTAACATCGGGACACTCTAACTATGGCTACACCTTC.

The CDR3: CASSPGLAVETQYF. In nucleotides, the CDR3 is TGTGCCAGCAGCCCAGGACTAGCGGTGGAGACCCAGTACTTC. V gene TRBV7-2 combines with J gene TRBJ2-5; 10 bases line up with TRBD2. J lost 5 bases, V lost 5 bases, and 5 bases had no gene match. Germline CDR1 SGHTA, CDR2 FQGNSA. The CDR3 is made up of 14 amino acids.

By proportion, this clonotype is medium-sized. This rearrangement joins TRBV19 to TRBJ1-5, with D maybe TRBD1 (5 bases). Trimming left V 5 bases short and J 5 bases short, with 10 bases between. CDR3 length: 13 residues. Germline lookup yields CDR1 LNHDA and CDR2 SQIVND (reference sequence). As DNA, the CDR3 is TGTGCCAGTAGTCCAGGGAGTTATCAGCCCCAGCATTTT. Translated, it gives CASSPGSYQPQHF.

By share, this clonotype counts as medium-sized. The chain links TRBV6-5 to TRBJ1-6; 12 bases are a match to TRBD1. CDR3 length equals 14 residues. Germline CDR1 reads MNHEY; CDR2 reads SVGAGI. V lost 6 bases to trimming and J lost 9 bases; unmatched junction nucleotides: 3. In DNA form, the CDR3 reads TGTGCCAGCAGCGGGACAGGGGGCGGTTCACCCCTCCACTTT. This codes for CASSGTGGGSPLHF.

V and J are TRBV7-4 and TRBJ2-4; unclear D gene. The length of the CDR3 is 12 residues. V was shortened by 4 bases and J by 5 bases, with 6 bases between the two germline ends. CDR1 is SGHVT, CDR2 SQSDAQ, per germline. The CDR3 coding sequence is TGTGCCAGCAGCTCGTGGGAAAACATTCAGTACTTC. Amino acids: CASSSWENIQYF.

This clonotype was observed a handful of times. The chain is built from TRBV27 and TRBJ2-3; D possibly corresponds to TRBD1 (5 bases). CDR3 size: 14 residues. Per the germline V gene, CDR1 is MNHEY and CDR2 is SMNVEV (reference sequence). The V end was cut by 3 bases, the J end by 4 bases, with 11 bases between. DNA of the CDR3: TGTGCCAGCAGTTTGAGGCCAGGGCCAGATACGCAGTATTTT. This translates into CASSLRPGPDTQYF.

This clonotype was recorded a few times. One junction end does not reproduce the germline sequence, and a read error may be involved. The genes are TRBV7-7 and TRBJ2-1, with D tentatively TRBD2 (5 bases). Germline lookup yields CDR1 SSHAT and CDR2 FNYEAQ (reference sequence). CDR3 size: 13 residues. The CDR3 loop reads CASSFGPRGEQFF. The CDR3 DNA reads TGTGCTAGCAGCTTTGGACCCCGAGGGGAGCAGTTCTTC. The complete variable domain, with remaining parts taken from reference TRBV7-7 and TRBJ2-1, reads GAGVSQSPRYKVTKRGQDVTLRCDPISSHATLYWYQQALGQGPEFLTYFNYEAQPDKSGLPSDRFSAERPEGSISTLTIQRTEQRDSAMYRCASSFGPRGEQFFGPGTRLTVL.

This chain links TRBV27 with TRBJ1-2; 7 nucleotides align to TRBD1. J lost 8 bases, V lost 8 bases, and 8 bases had no gene match. Germline V lookup: CDR1 MNHEY, CDR2 SMNVEV (reference sequence). The CDR3 totals 12 residues. For the CDR3, the DNA is TGTGCCAGCCGAACAGGGGTGAGGGGCTACACCTTC. Translating gives CASRTGVRGYTF.

Details on this clonotype: It may be a read error: a sequence one base away is much more abundant. The chain couples TRBV6-1 to TRBJ1-1; D is perhaps TRBD1 (5 bases). The CDR3 has 16 residues. Germline CDR1 is MNHNS and CDR2 is SASEGT. CDR3 in DNA: TGTGCCAGAAGTGTGGGAGGTAGGGGAATGAACACTGAAGCTTTCTTT. Amino acids: CARSVGGRGMNTEAFF.

The genes are TRBV7-2 and TRBJ2-5, with 9 bases fitting TRBD1. The CDR3 runs 15 residues. J gave up 5 bases and V 4 bases, and 8 bases lay outside the gene matches. CDR1 and CDR2 (germline): SGHTA, FQGNSA. The CDR3 spells CASSSIRDREETQYF. CDR3 nucleotide sequence: TGTGCCAGCAGCTCCATCCGGGACAGGGAGGAGACCCAGTACTTC. Full variable domain (outside the CDR3, taken from reference TRBV7-2 and TRBJ2-5): GAGVSQSPSNKVTEKGKDVELRCDPISGHTALYWYRQSLGQGLEFLIYFQGNSAPDKSGLPSDRFSAERTGGSVSTLTIQRTQQEDSAVYLCASSSIRDREETQYFGPGTRLLVL.

This clonotype was detected only a few times. V gene TRBV5-6 combines with J gene TRBJ1-3; D unclear. Germline V CDR1 and CDR2: SGHDT, YYEEEE. Trimming removed 4 bases at V and 2 bases at J, with 16 bases between. The CDR3 sequence is 16 residues long. The CDR3 DNA sequence: TGTGCCAGCAGCCCCCCCCACGGGGTCCCTGGAAACACCATATATTTT. As protein: CASSPPHGVPGNTIYF.